These 3 T cell receptor beta chains were all obtained from the same sample, sequenced in a study of graft-versus-host responses after intestinal transplantation. Sequencing used immunoSEQ multiplex PCR; TCRdb keeps in-frame clones, though not all of them. The repertoire has 10,000 to 15,000 clones, 90% to 95% of them found once; the top ten carry about 4.5%. The material was PBMCs, obtained roughly 930 days after intestinal transplantation. The receptor set was obtained from a human patient who received an intestinal transplant, so some T cells may come from the graft donor.

CDR3 DNA: TGTGCCAGCGGCCGTCATTCTGGGGCCAACGTCCTGACTTTC. It codes for CASGRHSGANVLTF. This chain joins TRBV6-5 and TRBJ2-6; D remains unclear. CDR1 MNHEY and CDR2 SVGAGI come from the germline V gene. This CDR3 is built from 14 residues. The V end lost 8 bases, the J end lost 1 base, and 9 bases lay between the germline ends.

This clone was seen just once. The chain has TRBV7-9 and TRBJ2-2; TRBD1 aligns across 11 bases. Unmatched junction bases numbered 10, after V lost 8 bases and J lost 5 bases. Germline values: CDR1 SEHNR, CDR2 FQNEAQ (reference sequence). The CDR3 is 16 residues long. The CDR3 DNA follows: TGTGCCAGCGGACAGGGGGCTGAAGAAAAAACCGGGGAGCTGTTTTTT. Translated, it gives CASGQGAEEKTGELFF.

The chain links TRBV6-6 to TRBJ2-4; D unclear. CDR1 is MNHNY and CDR2 is SVGAGI in the germline V gene (reference sequence). Trimming took 7 bases from V and 4 from J, leaving 5 bases between them. This CDR3 is 11 amino acids long. The CDR3 spells CASTRKNIQYF. The CDR3 DNA reads as TGTGCCAGCACCAGAAAAAACATTCAGTACTTC.